This T cell receptor (beta chain) comes out of a study of blood T cells in healthy people across ages. Study-level background: Through template switching, about one barcoded beta molecule was captured per two T cells, as measured in model experiments.

Per the germline V gene, CDR1 is SGHTA and CDR2 is FQGNSA. V was trimmed by 3 bases and J by 2 bases, leaving 11 bases between them. The CDR3 totals 15 residues. Primers used in a second PCR of about 6 to 11 cycles were a sample-barcoded 5' primer and a J-beta primer mix. TCRdb fed the 5' RACE reads into MiXCR, producing one record per CDR3 protein. This table has over 1.5 million distinct CDR3 sequences, about 50% appearing once. Donation came from healthy Caucasian individuals in Russia who were aged about 6 to 95. Whole-study findings and limits: The study regarded diversity estimates from one million T cells as underestimates. Measured against age, TCR beta diversity per million T cells decreased in a roughly linear manner.

To note about this clonotype: Its antigen is currently unknown.

The sample was blood. This TCR was recovered from a woman between 40 and 55 years old in good health. This rearrangement joins TRBV7-2 to TRBJ1-5; D unresolved. This CDR3 is CASSFDIGGNQPQHF. The CDR3 region has the DNA TGTGCCAGCAGCTTCGACATCGGTGGCAATCAGCCCCAGCATTTT. The full variable domain, in which reference TRBV7-2 and TRBJ1-5 provide the parts outside the CDR3, is GAGVSQSPSNKVTEKGKDVELRCDPISGHTALYWYRQSLGQGLEFLIYFQGNSAPDKSGLPSDRFSAERTGGSVSTLTIQRTQQEDSAVYLCASSFDIGGNQPQHFGDGTRLSIL.